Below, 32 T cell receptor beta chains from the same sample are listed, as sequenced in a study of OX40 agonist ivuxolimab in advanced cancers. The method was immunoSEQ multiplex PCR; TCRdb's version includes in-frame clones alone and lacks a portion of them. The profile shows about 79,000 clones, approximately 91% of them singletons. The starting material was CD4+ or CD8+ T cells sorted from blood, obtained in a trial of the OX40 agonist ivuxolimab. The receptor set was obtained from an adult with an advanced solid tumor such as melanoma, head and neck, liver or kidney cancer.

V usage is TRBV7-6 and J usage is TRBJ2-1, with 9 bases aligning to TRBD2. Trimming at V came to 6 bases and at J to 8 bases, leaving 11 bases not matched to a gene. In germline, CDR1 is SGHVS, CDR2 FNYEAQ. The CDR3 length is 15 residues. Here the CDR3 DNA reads TGTGCCAGCAGACCACAGAGCGGGAGGATCGATGAGCAGTTCTTC. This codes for CASRPQSGRIDEQFF.

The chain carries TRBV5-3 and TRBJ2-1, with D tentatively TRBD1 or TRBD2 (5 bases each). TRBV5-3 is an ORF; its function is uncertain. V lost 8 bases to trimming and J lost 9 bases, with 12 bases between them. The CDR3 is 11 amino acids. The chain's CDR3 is CARSLGVEQFF. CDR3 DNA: TGTGCCAGGTCCCTGGGGGTTGAGCAGTTCTTC.

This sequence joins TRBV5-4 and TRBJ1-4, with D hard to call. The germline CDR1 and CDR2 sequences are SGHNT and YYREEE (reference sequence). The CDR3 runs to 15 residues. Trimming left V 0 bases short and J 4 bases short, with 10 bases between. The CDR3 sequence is CASSLGGDINEKLFF. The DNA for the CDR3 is TGTGCCAGCAGCTTGGGAGGCGATATTAATGAAAAACTGTTTTTT. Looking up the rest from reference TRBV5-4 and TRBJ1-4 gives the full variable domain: ETGVTQSPTHLIKTRGQQVTLRCSSQSGHNTVSWYQQALGQGPQFIFQYYREEENGRGNFPPRFSGLQFPNYSSELNVNALELDDSALYLCASSLGGDINEKLFFGSGTQLSVL.

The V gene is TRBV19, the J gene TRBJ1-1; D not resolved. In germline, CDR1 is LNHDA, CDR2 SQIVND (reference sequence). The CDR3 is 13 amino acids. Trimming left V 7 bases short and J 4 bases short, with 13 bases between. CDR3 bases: TGTGCCAGTATTTATGCGGGGAGCACTGAAGCTTTCTTT. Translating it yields CASIYAGSTEAFF.

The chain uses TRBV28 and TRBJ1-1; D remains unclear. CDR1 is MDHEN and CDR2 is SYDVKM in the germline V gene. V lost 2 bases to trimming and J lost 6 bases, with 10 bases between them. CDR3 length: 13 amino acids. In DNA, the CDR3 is TGTGCCAGCAGTTTAAGGGCCCCGGCTGAAGCTTTCTTT. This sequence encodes CASSLRAPAEAFF.

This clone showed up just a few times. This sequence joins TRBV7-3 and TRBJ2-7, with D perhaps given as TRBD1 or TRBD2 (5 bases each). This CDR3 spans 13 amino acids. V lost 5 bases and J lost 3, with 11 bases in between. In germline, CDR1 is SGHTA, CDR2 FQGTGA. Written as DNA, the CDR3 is TGTGCCAGCAGCCCGGGACGGAACTACGAGCAGTACTTC. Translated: CASSPGRNYEQYF.

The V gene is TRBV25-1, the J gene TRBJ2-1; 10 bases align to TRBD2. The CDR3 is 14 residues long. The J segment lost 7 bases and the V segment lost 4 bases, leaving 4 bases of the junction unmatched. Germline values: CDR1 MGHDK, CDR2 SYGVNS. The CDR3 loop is CASSGAGGRNEQFF. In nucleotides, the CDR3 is TGTGCCAGCAGTGGAGCGGGAGGGCGGAATGAGCAGTTCTTC.

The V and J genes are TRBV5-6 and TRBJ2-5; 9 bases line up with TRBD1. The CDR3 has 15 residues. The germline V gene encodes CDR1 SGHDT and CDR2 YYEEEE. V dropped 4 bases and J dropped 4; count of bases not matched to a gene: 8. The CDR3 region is CASSLRGQGRETQYF. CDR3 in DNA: TGTGCCAGCAGCCTGCGAGGACAGGGGAGAGAGACCCAGTACTTC.

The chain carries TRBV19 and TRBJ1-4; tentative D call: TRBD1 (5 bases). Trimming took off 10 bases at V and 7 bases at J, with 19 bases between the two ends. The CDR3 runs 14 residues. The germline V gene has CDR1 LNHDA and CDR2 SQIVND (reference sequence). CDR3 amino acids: CATTATGTTEKLFF. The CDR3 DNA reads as TGTGCCACCACTGCGACCGGGACGACTGAAAAACTGTTTTTT.

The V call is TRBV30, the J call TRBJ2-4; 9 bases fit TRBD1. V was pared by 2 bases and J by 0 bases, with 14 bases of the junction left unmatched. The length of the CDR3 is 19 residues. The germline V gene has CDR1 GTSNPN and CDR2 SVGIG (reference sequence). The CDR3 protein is CAWSPARDRELVAKNIQYF. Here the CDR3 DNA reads TGTGCCTGGAGTCCCGCCCGGGACAGGGAGTTAGTAGCCAAAAACATTCAGTACTTC.

Here the CDR3 DNA reads TGCGCCAGCAGCCCGTCGAGCGGGACTAGCACAGATACGCAGTATTTT. Translating gives CASSPSSGTSTDTQYF. J is TRBJ2-3 and V is TRBV5-1; TRBD2 matches 7 bases. V lost 4 bases and J lost 0; bases outside the gene matches: 8. The CDR3 has 16 amino acids. Germline V CDR1 and CDR2: SGHRS, YFSETQ.

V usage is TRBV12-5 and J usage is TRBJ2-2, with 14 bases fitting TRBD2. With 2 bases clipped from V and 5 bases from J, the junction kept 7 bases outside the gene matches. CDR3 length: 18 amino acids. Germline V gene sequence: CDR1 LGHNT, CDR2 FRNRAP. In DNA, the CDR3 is TGTGCTAGTGGTTTGTGCAGGACTAGCGGGAGGTGTACCGGGGAGCTGTTTTTT. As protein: CASGLCRTSGRCTGELFF.

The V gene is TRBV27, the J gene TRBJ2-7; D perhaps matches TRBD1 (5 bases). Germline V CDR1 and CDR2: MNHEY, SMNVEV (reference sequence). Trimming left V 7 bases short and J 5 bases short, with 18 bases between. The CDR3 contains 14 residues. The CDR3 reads CASKLRQTLDEQYF. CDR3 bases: TGTGCCAGCAAGCTCCGACAGACTCTGGACGAGCAGTACTTC.

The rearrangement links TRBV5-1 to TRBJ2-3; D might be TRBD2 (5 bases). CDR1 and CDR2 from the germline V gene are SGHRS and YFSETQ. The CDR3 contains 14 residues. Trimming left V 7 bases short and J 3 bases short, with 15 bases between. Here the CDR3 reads CASDGGYDTDTQYF. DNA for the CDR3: TGCGCCAGCGACGGCGGGTATGATACAGATACGCAGTATTTT.

CDR3 DNA sequence: TGTGCCAGCAGCGTCAACACAGGACTAGCGGGAGTAGGGGAGCAGTTCTTC. The encoded protein is CASSVNTGLAGVGEQFF. The chain employs TRBV9 and TRBJ2-1, with 13 bases aligning to TRBD2. V lost 2 bases and J lost 10; bases outside the gene matches: 12. The CDR3 loop spans 17 amino acids. Germline CDR1 is SGDLS and CDR2 is YYNGEE.

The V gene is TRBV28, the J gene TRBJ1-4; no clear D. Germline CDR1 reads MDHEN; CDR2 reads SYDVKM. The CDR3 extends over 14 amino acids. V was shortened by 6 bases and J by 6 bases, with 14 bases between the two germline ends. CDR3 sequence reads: CASSLLWRDEKLFF. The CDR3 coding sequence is TGTGCCAGCAGCCTGCTCTGGCGGGATGAAAAACTGTTTTTT. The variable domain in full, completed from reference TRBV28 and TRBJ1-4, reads DVKVTQSSRYLVKRTGEKVFLECVQDMDHENMFWYRQDPGLGLRLIYFSYDVKMKEKGDIPEGYSVSREKKERFSLILESASTNQTSMYLCASSLLWRDEKLFFGSGTQLSVL.

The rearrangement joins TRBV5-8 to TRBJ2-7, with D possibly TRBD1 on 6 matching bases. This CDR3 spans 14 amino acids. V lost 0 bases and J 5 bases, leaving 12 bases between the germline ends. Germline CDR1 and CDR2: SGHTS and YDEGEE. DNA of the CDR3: TGTGCCAGCAGCTTGGAAGGTGGGGGCCACGAGCAGTACTTC. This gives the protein CASSLEGGGHEQYF.

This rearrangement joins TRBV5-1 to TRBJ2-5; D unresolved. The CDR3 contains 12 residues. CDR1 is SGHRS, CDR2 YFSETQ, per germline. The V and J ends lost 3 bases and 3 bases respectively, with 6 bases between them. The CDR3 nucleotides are TGCGCCAGCAGCTCTCCCAAAGAGACCCAGTACTTC. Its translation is CASSSPKETQYF.

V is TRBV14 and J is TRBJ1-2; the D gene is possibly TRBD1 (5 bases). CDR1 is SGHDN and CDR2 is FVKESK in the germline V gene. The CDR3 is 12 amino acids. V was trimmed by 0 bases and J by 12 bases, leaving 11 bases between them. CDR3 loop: CASSQDVGTDTF. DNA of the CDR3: TGTGCCAGCAGCCAAGATGTTGGGACGGACACCTTC.

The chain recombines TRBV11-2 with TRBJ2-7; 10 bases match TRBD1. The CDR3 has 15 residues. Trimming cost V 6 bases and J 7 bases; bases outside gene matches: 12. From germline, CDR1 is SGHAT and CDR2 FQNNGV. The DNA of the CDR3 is TGTGCCAGCAGTCGTAGGGAAAGGACAGGGGGGGAGCAGTACTTC. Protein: CASSRRERTGGEQYF.

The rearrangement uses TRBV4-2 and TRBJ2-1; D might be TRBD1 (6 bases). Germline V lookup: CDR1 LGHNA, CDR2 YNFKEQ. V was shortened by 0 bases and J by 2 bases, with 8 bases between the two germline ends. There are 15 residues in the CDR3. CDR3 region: CASSQEAGAYNEQFF. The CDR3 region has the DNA TGTGCCAGCAGCCAAGAGGCAGGGGCCTACAATGAGCAGTTCTTC.

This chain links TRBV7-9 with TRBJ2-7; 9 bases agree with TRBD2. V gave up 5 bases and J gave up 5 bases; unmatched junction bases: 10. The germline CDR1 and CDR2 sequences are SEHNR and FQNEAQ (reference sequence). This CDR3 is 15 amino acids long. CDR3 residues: CASSASGTSTDEQYF. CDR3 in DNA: TGTGCCAGCAGCGCATCCGGGACTAGCACGGACGAGCAGTACTTC.

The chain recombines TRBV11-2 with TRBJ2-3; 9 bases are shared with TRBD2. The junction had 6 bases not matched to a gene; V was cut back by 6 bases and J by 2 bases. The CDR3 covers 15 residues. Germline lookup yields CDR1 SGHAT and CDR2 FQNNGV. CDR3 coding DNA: TGTGCCAGCAGAAAACTAGCGGGCTTCACAGATACGCAGTATTTT. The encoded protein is CASRKLAGFTDTQYF.

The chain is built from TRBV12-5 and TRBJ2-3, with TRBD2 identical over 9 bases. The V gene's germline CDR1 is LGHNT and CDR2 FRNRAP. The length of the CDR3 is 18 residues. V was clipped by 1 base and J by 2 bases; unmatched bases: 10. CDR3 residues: CASGLGPKGGRATDTQYF. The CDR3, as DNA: TGTGCTAGTGGTTTGGGACCCAAAGGCGGGAGGGCCACAGATACGCAGTATTTT.

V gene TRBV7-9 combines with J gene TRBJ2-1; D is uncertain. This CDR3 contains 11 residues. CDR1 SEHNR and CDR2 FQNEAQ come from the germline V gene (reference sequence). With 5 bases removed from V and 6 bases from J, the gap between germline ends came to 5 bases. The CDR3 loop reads CASSPTNEQFF. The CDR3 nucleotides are TGTGCCAGCAGCCCTACCAATGAGCAGTTCTTC.

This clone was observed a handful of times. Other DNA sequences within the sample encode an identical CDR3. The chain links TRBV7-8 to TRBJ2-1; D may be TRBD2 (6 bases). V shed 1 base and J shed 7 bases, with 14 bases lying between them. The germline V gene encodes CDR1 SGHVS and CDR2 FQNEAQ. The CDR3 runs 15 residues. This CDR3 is CASSLGRAPWNEQFF. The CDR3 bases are TGTGCCAGCAGCTTAGGGAGGGCCCCCTGGAATGAGCAGTTCTTC.

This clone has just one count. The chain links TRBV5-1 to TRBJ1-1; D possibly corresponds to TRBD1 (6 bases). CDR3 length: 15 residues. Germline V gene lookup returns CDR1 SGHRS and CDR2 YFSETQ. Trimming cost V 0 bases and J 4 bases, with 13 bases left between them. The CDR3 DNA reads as TGCGCCAGCAGCTTGGAATCGGGGGCCGGCACTGAAGCTTTCTTT. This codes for CASSLESGAGTEAFF.

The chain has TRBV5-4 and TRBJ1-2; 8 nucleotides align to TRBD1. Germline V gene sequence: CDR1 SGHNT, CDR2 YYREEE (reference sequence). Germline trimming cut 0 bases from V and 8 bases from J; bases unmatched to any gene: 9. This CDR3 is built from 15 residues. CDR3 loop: CASSLANQGARGYTF. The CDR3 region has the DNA TGTGCCAGCAGCTTGGCCAATCAGGGGGCAAGGGGCTACACCTTC.

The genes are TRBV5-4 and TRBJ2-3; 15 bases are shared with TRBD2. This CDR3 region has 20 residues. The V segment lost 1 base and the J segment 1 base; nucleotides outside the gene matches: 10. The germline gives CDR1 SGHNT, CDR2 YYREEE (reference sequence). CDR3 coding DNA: TGTGCCAGCAGCTTGAGTTTGGGACTAGCGGGAGGTTGGGGCACAGATACGCAGTATTTT. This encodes CASSLSLGLAGGWGTDTQYF.

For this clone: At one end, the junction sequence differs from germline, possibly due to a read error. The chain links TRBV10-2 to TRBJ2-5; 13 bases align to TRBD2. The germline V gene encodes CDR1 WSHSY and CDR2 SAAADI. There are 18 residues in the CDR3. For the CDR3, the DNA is TGCGCCAGCAGCGAGTGGACTAGCGGGAGTTTAAGTACTGGGACCCAGTACTTC. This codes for CASSEWTSGSLSTGTQYF.

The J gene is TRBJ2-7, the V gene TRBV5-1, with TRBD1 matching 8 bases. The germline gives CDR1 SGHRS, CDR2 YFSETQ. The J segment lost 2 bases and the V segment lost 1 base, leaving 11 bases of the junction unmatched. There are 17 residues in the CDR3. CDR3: CASSLLPTQGGAYEQYF. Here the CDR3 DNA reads TGCGCCAGCAGCTTGCTACCCACACAGGGGGGAGCCTACGAGCAGTACTTC.

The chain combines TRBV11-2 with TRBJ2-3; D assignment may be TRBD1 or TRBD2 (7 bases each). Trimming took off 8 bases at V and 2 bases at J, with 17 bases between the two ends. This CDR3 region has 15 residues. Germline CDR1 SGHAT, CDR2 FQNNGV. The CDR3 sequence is CASGPTGDYTDTQYF. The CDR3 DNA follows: TGTGCCAGCGGCCCAACAGGGGACTACACAGATACGCAGTATTTT.